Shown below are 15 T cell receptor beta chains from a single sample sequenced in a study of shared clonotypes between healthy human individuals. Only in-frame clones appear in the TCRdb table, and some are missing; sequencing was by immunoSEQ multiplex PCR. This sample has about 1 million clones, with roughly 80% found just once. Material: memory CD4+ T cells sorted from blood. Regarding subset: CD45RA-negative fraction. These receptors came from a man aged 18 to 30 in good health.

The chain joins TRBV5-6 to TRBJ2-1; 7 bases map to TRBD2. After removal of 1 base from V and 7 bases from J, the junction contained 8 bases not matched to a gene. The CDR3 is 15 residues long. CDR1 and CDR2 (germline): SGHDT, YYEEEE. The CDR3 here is CASSLFGGSHNEQFF. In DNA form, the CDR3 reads TGTGCCAGCAGCTTGTTTGGCGGGAGTCATAATGAGCAGTTCTTC. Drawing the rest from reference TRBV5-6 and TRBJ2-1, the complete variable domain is DAGVTQSPTHLIKTRGQQVTLRCSPKSGHDTVSWYQQALGQGPQFIFQYYEEEERQRGNFPDRFSGHQFPNYSSELNVNALLLGDSALYLCASSLFGGSHNEQFFGPGTRLTVL.

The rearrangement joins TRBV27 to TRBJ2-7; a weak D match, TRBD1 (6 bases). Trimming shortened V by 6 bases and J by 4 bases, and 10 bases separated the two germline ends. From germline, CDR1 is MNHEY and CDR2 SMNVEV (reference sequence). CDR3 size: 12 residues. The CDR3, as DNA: TGTGCCAGCAGCTACCAGGGGTACGAGCAGTACTTC. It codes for CASSYQGYEQYF.

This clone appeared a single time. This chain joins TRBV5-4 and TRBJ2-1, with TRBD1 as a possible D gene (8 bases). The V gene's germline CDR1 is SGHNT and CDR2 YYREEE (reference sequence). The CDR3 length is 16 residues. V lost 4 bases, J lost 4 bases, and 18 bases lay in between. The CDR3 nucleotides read TGTGCCAGCAGCCTACAGGGGGGGGCCCGGTACAATGAGCAGTTCTTC. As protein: CASSLQGGARYNEQFF.

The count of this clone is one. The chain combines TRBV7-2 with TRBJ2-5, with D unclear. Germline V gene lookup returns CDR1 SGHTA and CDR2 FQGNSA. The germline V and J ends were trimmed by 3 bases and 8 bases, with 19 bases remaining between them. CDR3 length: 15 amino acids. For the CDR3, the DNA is TGTGCCAGCAGCTTTTTAGTCGGCCACTCGGGCACCCAGTACTTC. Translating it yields CASSFLVGHSGTQYF. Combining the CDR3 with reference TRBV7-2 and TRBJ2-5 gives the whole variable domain GAGVSQSPSNKVTEKGKDVELRCDPISGHTALYWYRQSLGQGLEFLIYFQGNSAPDKSGLPSDRFSAERTGGSVSTLTIQRTQQEDSAVYLCASSFLVGHSGTQYFGPGTRLLVL.

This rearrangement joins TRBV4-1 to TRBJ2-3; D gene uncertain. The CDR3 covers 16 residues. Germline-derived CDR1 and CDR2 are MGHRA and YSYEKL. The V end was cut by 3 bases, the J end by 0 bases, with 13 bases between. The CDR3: CASSHGRSHSTDTQYF. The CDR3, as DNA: TGCGCCAGCAGCCACGGGCGGAGCCACAGCACAGATACGCAGTATTTT.

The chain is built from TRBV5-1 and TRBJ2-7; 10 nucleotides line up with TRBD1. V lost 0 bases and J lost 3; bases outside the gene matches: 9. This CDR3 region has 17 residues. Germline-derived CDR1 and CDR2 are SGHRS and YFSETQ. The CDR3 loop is CASSLGIRGTGVYEQYF. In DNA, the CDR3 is TGCGCCAGCAGCTTGGGAATAAGGGGGACAGGGGTCTACGAGCAGTACTTC.

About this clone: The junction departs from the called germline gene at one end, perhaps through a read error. The CDR3 DNA follows: TGCAGTGCTAGGACTTCGGACCTCTTT. It is translated as CSARTSDLF. The chain links TRBV20-1 to TRBJ1-1; unclear D gene. The CDR3 contains 9 residues. The germline gives CDR1 DFQATT, CDR2 SNEGSKA (reference sequence).

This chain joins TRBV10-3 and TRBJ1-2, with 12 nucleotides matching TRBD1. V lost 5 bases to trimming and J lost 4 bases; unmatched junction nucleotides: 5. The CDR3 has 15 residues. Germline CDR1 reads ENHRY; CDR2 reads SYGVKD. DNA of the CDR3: TGTGCCATCAGTTCCGGGACAGGGGGCCTCTATGGCTACACCTTC. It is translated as CAISSGTGGLYGYTF.

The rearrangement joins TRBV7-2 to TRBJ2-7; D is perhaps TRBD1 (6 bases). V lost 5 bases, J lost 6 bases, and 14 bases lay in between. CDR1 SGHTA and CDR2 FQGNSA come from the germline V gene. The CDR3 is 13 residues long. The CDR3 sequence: CASSLTGSGEQYF. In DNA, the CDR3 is TGTGCCAGCAGCCTAACAGGGTCTGGCGAGCAGTACTTC.

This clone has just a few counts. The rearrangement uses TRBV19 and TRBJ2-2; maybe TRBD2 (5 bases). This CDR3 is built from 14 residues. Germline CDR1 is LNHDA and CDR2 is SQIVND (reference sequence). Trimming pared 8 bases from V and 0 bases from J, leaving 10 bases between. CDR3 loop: CASERAANTGELFF. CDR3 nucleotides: TGTGCCAGTGAGAGGGCAGCGAACACCGGGGAGCTGTTTTTT.

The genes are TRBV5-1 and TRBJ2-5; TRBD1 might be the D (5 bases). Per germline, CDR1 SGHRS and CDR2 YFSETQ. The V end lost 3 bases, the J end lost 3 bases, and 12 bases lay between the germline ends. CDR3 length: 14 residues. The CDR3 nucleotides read TGCGCCAGCAGCTGGCAGGGCAGGGAAGAGACCCAGTACTTC. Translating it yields CASSWQGREETQYF.

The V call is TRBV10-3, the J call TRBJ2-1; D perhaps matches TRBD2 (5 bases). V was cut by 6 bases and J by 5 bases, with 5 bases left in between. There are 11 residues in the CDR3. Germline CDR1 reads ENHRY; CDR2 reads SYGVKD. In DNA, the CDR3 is TGTGCCATCAGGAGGGACAATGAGCAGTTCTTC. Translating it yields CAIRRDNEQFF.

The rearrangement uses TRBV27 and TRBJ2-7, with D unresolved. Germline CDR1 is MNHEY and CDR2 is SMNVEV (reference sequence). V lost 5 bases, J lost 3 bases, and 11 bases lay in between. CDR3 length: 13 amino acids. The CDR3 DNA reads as TGTGCCAGCAGTCCACGTAATTACTACGAGCAGTACTTC. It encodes CASSPRNYYEQYF.

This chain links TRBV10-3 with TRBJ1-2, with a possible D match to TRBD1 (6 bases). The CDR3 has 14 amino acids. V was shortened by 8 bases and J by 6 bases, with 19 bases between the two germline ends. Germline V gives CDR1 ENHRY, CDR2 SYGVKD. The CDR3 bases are TGTGCCATCGGCGGTACAGGGACTCGCGATGGCTACACCTTC. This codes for CAIGGTGTRDGYTF.

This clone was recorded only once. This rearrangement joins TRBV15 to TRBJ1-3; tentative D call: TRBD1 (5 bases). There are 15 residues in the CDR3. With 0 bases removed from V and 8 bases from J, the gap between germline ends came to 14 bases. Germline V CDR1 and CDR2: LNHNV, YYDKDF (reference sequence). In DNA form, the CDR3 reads TGTGCCACCAGCAGAGATTCAGCCTTGGGGGACACCATATATTTT. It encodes CATSRDSALGDTIYF. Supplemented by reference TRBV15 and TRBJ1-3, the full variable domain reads DAMVIQNPRYQVTQFGKPVTLSCSQTLNHNVMYWYQQKSSQAPKLLFHYYDKDFNNEADTPDNFQSRRPNTSFCFLDIRSPGLGDTAMYLCATSRDSALGDTIYFGEGSWLTVV.